Shown below are 4 T cell receptor beta chains from a single sample sequenced in a study of cytomegalovirus exposure and HLA in healthy donors. The PCR had 60 Vbeta and 13 Jbeta primers. Clones were read by immunoSEQ multiplex PCR, and TCRdb kept only the in-frame ones, dropping some. Altogether over 100,000 clones are present, about 9.5% being singletons, with the ten largest covering 5.8%. Sequencing was performed on PBMCs. These receptors were obtained from a middle-aged man in good health and CMV-seropositive.

Worth noting for this clone: The sample contains more than one DNA sequence encoding this CDR3. The V and J genes are TRBV6-6 and TRBJ1-1; D is perhaps TRBD1 (6 bases). V dropped 3 bases and J dropped 3 bases, with 14 bases sitting between them. Germline V CDR1 and CDR2: MNHNY, SVGAGI (reference sequence). This CDR3 spans 15 amino acids. The CDR3 region has the DNA TGTGCCAGCAGTTATTCTATACAGGGAGACACTGAAGCTTTCTTT. This gives the protein CASSYSIQGDTEAFF.

This clone came up a few times. Here the CDR3 DNA reads TGTGCCAGCAGACAGGGGTACTCTTACGAGCAGTACTTC. This codes for CASRQGYSYEQYF. The rearrangement links TRBV6-5 to TRBJ2-7, with 7 bases identical to TRBD1. The germline V gene has CDR1 MNHEY and CDR2 SVGAGI. The CDR3 runs 13 residues. V trimming: 6 bases; J trimming: 4 bases; junction bases outside the gene matches: 6.

J is TRBJ2-3 and V is TRBV2, with 7 bases fitting TRBD1. Germline V gene lookup returns CDR1 SNHLY and CDR2 FYNNEI. The V segment lost 3 bases and the J segment 0 bases; nucleotides outside the gene matches: 3. The CDR3 extends over 15 amino acids. The CDR3 region is CASSERGPSTDTQYF. In DNA form, the CDR3 reads TGTGCCAGCAGTGAGAGGGGGCCCAGCACAGATACGCAGTATTTT.

This clone was counted only a few times. The chain combines TRBV5-4 with TRBJ2-1; D is possibly TRBD1 (5 bases). There are 17 residues in the CDR3. Between the trimmed V and J ends, which lost 5 bases and 6 bases, there was a span of 24 bases. Germline lookup yields CDR1 SGHNT and CDR2 YYREEE (reference sequence). This CDR3 is CASSSPMAGSIGNEQFF. The CDR3, as DNA: TGTGCCAGCAGTTCACCGATGGCAGGGTCGATAGGCAATGAGCAGTTCTTC.